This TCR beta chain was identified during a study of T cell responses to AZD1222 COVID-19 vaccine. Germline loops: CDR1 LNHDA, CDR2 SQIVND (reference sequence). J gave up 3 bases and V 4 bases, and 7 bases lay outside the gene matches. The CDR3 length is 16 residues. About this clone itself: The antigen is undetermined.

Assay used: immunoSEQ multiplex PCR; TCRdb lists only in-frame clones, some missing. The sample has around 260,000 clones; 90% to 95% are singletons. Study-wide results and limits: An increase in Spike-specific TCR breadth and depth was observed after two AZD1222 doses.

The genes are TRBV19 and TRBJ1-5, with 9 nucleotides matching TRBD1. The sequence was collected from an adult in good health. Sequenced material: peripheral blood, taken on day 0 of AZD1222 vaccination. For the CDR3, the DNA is TGTGCCAGTAGTACAACAGGGGGCAGGAACAATCAGCCCCAGCATTTT. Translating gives CASSTTGGRNNQPQHF.